Following are 17 T cell receptor beta chains from one sample sequenced in a study of blood T cells in healthy people across ages. Sample-barcoded 5' priming and a J-beta primer mix drove a second PCR of about 6 to 12 cycles. TCRdb itself ran the 5' RACE reads through MiXCR, one entry per CDR3 protein. There are roughly 1.9 million distinct CDR3 sequences in the sample; approximately 39% occur only once, and more than 20% lies in the top ten. The sample taken for sequencing was blood. These receptors were collected from a human donor in good health.

The table lists this clonotype with a few counts. The chain carries TRBV7-2 and TRBJ1-2, with a tentative D call TRBD1 (6 bases). Germline V gene sequence: CDR1 SGHTA, CDR2 FQGNSA. The CDR3 sequence is 15 residues long. Trimming removed 0 bases from V and 6 bases from J, with 14 bases in between. In DNA form, the CDR3 reads TGTGCCAGCAGCTTAGCTGGCAGGGGTGAAAATGGCTACACCTTC. This codes for CASSLAGRGENGYTF.

The genes are TRBV20-1 and TRBJ2-3; 7 bases line up with TRBD1. The germline CDR1 and CDR2 sequences are DFQATT and SNEGSKA (reference sequence). The V segment lost 6 bases and the J segment 0 bases; nucleotides outside the gene matches: 9. This CDR3 is 15 amino acids long. This chain's CDR3 is CSARTGLSSTDTQYF. CDR3 sequence (DNA): TGCAGTGCAAGGACAGGCCTTTCTAGCACAGATACGCAGTATTTT.

This clonotype was counted between two and nine times. V is TRBV7-2 and J is TRBJ2-7; the match to TRBD2 covers 8 bases. The V gene end was trimmed by 10 bases and the J gene end by 0 bases; junction bases not matched to a gene: 5. The CDR3 is made up of 13 amino acids. Germline V lookup: CDR1 SGHTA, CDR2 FQGNSA. CDR3 loop: CATSSGVSYEQYF. CDR3 DNA: TGTGCCACTAGTAGCGGGGTCTCCTACGAGCAGTACTTC.

Ten or more counts support this clonotype. The V and J genes are TRBV29-1 and TRBJ2-1, with 10 bases matching TRBD2. The germline CDR1 and CDR2 sequences are SQVTM and ANQGSEA. V lost 0 bases and J lost 2; bases outside the gene matches: 13. This CDR3 spans 19 amino acids. The CDR3 sequence is CSVEESGGIAGGAYNEQFF. The DNA of the CDR3 is TGCAGCGTTGAAGAATCCGGCGGGATAGCGGGGGGTGCCTACAATGAGCAGTTCTTC.

This sequence joins TRBV20-1 and TRBJ1-4; D unresolved. Deletions cut 6 bases from V and 0 bases from J, with 11 bases between. This CDR3 is 14 amino acids long. The germline V gene has CDR1 DFQATT and CDR2 SNEGSKA (reference sequence). The CDR3 reads CSARMGATNEKLFF. DNA for the CDR3: TGCAGTGCCCGAATGGGTGCAACTAATGAAAAACTGTTTTTT.

J is TRBJ1-2 and V is TRBV20-1, with 7 bases lining up with TRBD1. This CDR3 is 11 amino acids long. The germline V gene has CDR1 DFQATT and CDR2 SNEGSKA (reference sequence). Losses at the gene ends were 6 bases for V and 7 bases for J; bases not matched to a gene: 5. The CDR3, as DNA: TGCAGTGCGGACAGGCGCACTGGCTACACCTTC. This encodes CSADRRTGYTF.

The chain recombines TRBV29-1 with TRBJ2-1; D remains unclear. V lost 1 base, J lost 3 bases, and 7 bases lay in between. The germline V gene encodes CDR1 SQVTM and CDR2 ANQGSEA. CDR3 length: 13 residues. CDR3 nucleotides: TGCAGCGTTGAAGGTAAAGTCTACAATGAGCAGTTCTTC. This gives the protein CSVEGKVYNEQFF.

This clonotype occurred a few times. The CDR3 region is CASSSPGASGANVLTF. CDR3 in DNA: TGTGCCAGCAGTTCGCCAGGGGCCTCTGGGGCCAACGTCCTGACTTTC. The chain has TRBV28 and TRBJ2-6; tentative D call: TRBD1 (6 bases). This CDR3 is 16 amino acids long. The V gene lost 4 bases and the J gene lost 0 bases, with 10 bases spanning the gap. Germline V gives CDR1 MDHEN, CDR2 SYDVKM.

The rearrangement uses TRBV2 and TRBJ2-1; maybe TRBD1 (7 bases). The CDR3 sequence is 12 residues long. Germline V lookup: CDR1 SNHLY, CDR2 FYNNEI. V dropped 6 bases and J dropped 8 bases, with 11 bases sitting between them. CDR3 DNA sequence: TGTGCCAGCAGAGGCAGGGGGGATGAGCAGTTCTTC. Amino acid sequence: CASRGRGDEQFF.

The chain is built from TRBV27 and TRBJ1-2; D is perhaps TRBD1 (5 bases). This CDR3 is built from 13 residues. Trimming stripped 3 bases from V and 6 bases from J, with 11 bases between. CDR1 MNHEY and CDR2 SMNVEV come from the germline V gene (reference sequence). This CDR3 is CASSFGGVDGYTF. Written as DNA, the CDR3 is TGTGCCAGCAGTTTTGGGGGAGTGGATGGCTACACCTTC.

In this sample, this clonotype turned up a few times. The chain recombines TRBV5-6 with TRBJ1-2; possible D gene TRBD1, 6 bases. Trimming shortened V by 3 bases and J by 4 bases, and 19 bases separated the two germline ends. CDR3 length equals 16 residues. Germline V gene data show CDR1 as SGHDT and CDR2 as YYEEEE. CDR3 protein: CASSSGKTGTVYGYTF. The CDR3 coding sequence is TGTGCCAGCAGCTCGGGAAAAACAGGGACGGTCTATGGCTACACCTTC.

V usage is TRBV20-1 and J usage is TRBJ1-1, with TRBD1 matching over 7 bases. This CDR3 is built from 15 residues. The trim removed 6 bases at V and 1 base at J, leaving 11 bases unmatched. The V gene's germline CDR1 is DFQATT and CDR2 SNEGSKA (reference sequence). The CDR3 spells CSASMQGGRNTEAFF. Here the CDR3 DNA reads TGCAGTGCGTCAATGCAAGGGGGCAGGAACACTGAAGCTTTCTTT.

The chain couples TRBV13 to TRBJ2-5; D gene unclear. The end of the DNA fits TRBJ2-7 better, so the J call may be wrong. This CDR3 is 13 amino acids long. In germline, CDR1 is PRHDT, CDR2 FYEKMQ (reference sequence). The CDR3 DNA reads TGTGCCAGCAGCTTAATAGGGCACTACGAGCAGTACTTC. Translation: CASSLIGHYEQYF.

This clonotype showed up just a few times. This sequence joins TRBV15 and TRBJ2-7; 10 bases are a match to TRBD1. The CDR3 loop spans 15 amino acids. The J segment lost 4 bases and the V segment lost 3 bases, leaving 6 bases of the junction unmatched. CDR1 LNHNV and CDR2 YYDKDF come from the germline V gene (reference sequence). For the CDR3, the DNA is TGTGCCACCAGCAGGGGACAGGGGATACCGTACGAGCAGTACTTC. Protein: CATSRGQGIPYEQYF.

The rearrangement uses TRBV7-6 and TRBJ2-3; TRBD2 matches at 9 bases. The CDR3 is 15 amino acids. The ends lost 4 bases at V and 9 bases at J; junction bases unmatched: 11. CDR1 SGHVS and CDR2 FNYEAQ come from the germline V gene. The CDR3 loop reads CASSSRAGGPDTQYF. As DNA, the CDR3 is TGTGCCAGCAGCTCCCGCGCGGGGGGGCCCGACACGCAGTATTTT.

This chain connects TRBV4-3 to TRBJ1-1; no clear D gene. The CDR3 contains 19 residues. Germline V gene sequence: CDR1 LGHNA, CDR2 YSLEER. V was pared by 0 bases and J by 0 bases, with 20 bases between. The CDR3 region has the DNA TGCGCCAGCAGCCAAGATCTGGGGTACAGTGGCATAATGAACACTGAAGCTTTCTTT. Translating gives CASSQDLGYSGIMNTEAFF.

The table lists this clonotype with a few counts. The chain links TRBV12-5 to TRBJ1-1; possible D gene TRBD1, 5 bases. V gave up 1 base and J gave up 1 base, with 7 bases separating them. The germline gives CDR1 LGHNT, CDR2 FRNRAP. The CDR3 consists of 14 residues. The CDR3 bases are TGTGCTAGTGGTTTGGCCCAGGGGAACACTGAAGCTTTCTTT. Protein sequence: CASGLAQGNTEAFF. Full variable domain (missing parts from reference TRBV12-5 and TRBJ1-1): DARVTQTPRHKVTEMGQEVTMRCQPILGHNTVFWYRQTMMQGLELLAYFRNRAPLDDSGMPKDRFSAEMPDATLATLKIQPSEPRDSAVYFCASGLAQGNTEAFFGQGTRLTVV.